Listed here are 2 T cell receptor beta chains from one sample, sequenced in a study of Graves' ophthalmopathy and Graves' hyperthyroidism. RNA transcripts served as template for amplifying TCR beta CDR3 sequences. A first-round RT-PCR used HTBI primers, followed by a second-round multiplex PCR. TCRdb called the multiplex PCR reads again in MiXCR, with one record for every CDR3 protein. The sample carries hundreds of thousands of distinct CDR3 sequences, less than 55% recorded once. Specimen: peripheral blood. These receptor sequences come from an adult man with Graves' ophthalmopathy.

The sample holds a few counts of this clonotype. The chain uses TRBV20-1 and TRBJ2-7, with 9 bases lining up with TRBD1. The V gene end was trimmed by 3 bases and the J gene end by 3 bases; junction bases not matched to a gene: 6. Germline assignment: CDR1 DFQATT and CDR2 SNEGSKA (reference sequence). The CDR3 has 14 amino acids. The CDR3 DNA is TGCAGTGCTAGGCATACAGGGGGCGGCTACGAGCAGTACTTC. It yields the protein CSARHTGGGYEQYF.

This chain connects TRBV2 to TRBJ2-5, with 11 bases matching TRBD1. Trimming removed 4 bases from V and 5 bases from J; junction bases left unmatched: 6. The CDR3 length is 15 residues. The germline V gene has CDR1 SNHLY and CDR2 FYNNEI. CDR3 DNA: TGTGCCAGCAGTGTCCGGACAGGGGGCGGTGAGACCCAGTACTTC. Translated: CASSVRTGGGETQYF.